This passage covers 14 T cell receptor beta chains from one sample sequenced in a study of cytomegalovirus exposure and HLA in healthy donors. Amplification used 60 Vbeta primers and 13 Jbeta primers. Generated by immunoSEQ multiplex PCR, the TCRdb table keeps only in-frame clones and is missing some. Of some 200,000 clones listed, 82% were seen once; the top ten hold 2.5% to 3.5%. The sequencing sample was made of PBMCs. These receptors were obtained from a woman aged 40-49 years in good health and CMV-seronegative.

The V call is TRBV27, the J call TRBJ2-7; D not certain. The CDR3 extends over 13 amino acids. The V gene lost 0 bases and the J gene lost 9 bases, with 12 bases spanning the gap. The germline V gene has CDR1 MNHEY and CDR2 SMNVEV (reference sequence). CDR3 DNA: TGTGCCAGCAGTTTATCGGCAGCCGGCGGGCAGTACTTC. Protein product: CASSLSAAGGQYF.

V and J are TRBV7-8 and TRBJ1-5; D remains unclear. CDR3 length: 12 residues. Germline V gene lookup returns CDR1 SGHVS and CDR2 FQNEAQ. V dropped 6 bases and J dropped 7 bases, with 10 bases sitting between them. The CDR3 protein is CASSPSFQPQHF. Here the CDR3 DNA reads TGTGCCAGCAGTCCATCATTCCAGCCCCAGCATTTT.

The CDR3 protein is CASSGVAGTGARTYEQYF. The CDR3 region has the DNA TGTGCCAGTAGCGGGGTTGCCGGGACAGGGGCCCGAACCTACGAGCAGTACTTC. The chain couples TRBV19 to TRBJ2-7, with 10 bases matching TRBD1. The J segment lost 2 bases and the V segment lost 6 bases, leaving 16 bases of the junction unmatched. The germline V gene encodes CDR1 LNHDA and CDR2 SQIVND (reference sequence). There are 18 residues in the CDR3.

The genes are TRBV6-4 and TRBJ2-1; 10 bases match TRBD2. The germline V gene has CDR1 MRHNA and CDR2 SNTAGT. The length of the CDR3 is 15 residues. J lost 9 bases, V lost 5 bases, and 10 bases had no gene match. The CDR3: CASSLTSGNSGEQFF. The CDR3 DNA is TGTGCCAGCAGTTTAACTAGCGGGAATTCGGGTGAGCAGTTCTTC.

The chain recombines TRBV5-4 with TRBJ2-5; TRBD2 matches at 9 bases. Trimming at V came to 3 bases and at J to 2 bases, leaving 8 bases not matched to a gene. The CDR3 consists of 16 residues. The V gene's germline CDR1 is SGHNT and CDR2 YYREEE (reference sequence). The CDR3 spells CASSSGGLARQETQYF. CDR3 coding DNA: TGTGCCAGCAGCTCGGGAGGACTAGCGAGACAAGAGACCCAGTACTTC.

V is TRBV19 and J is TRBJ1-4; D is perhaps TRBD1 (5 bases). V was pared by 1 base and J by 0 bases, with 9 bases between. CDR1 is LNHDA and CDR2 is SQIVND in the germline V gene (reference sequence). The CDR3 has 16 residues. CDR3 bases: TGTGCCAGTAGTATAGGACAGACCTCAACTAATGAAAAACTGTTTTTT. This gives the protein CASSIGQTSTNEKLFF. Filled out from reference TRBV19 and TRBJ1-4, the complete variable domain reads DGGITQSPKYLFRKEGQNVTLSCEQNLNHDAMYWYRQDPGQGLRLIYYSQIVNDFQKGDIAEGYSVSREKKESFPLTVTSAQKNPTAFYLCASSIGQTSTNEKLFFGSGTQLSVL.

In its sample, this clone was seen once. The V call is TRBV18, the J call TRBJ1-2; 11 bases map to TRBD1. The CDR3 has 16 amino acids. The germline gives CDR1 KGHSH, CDR2 LQKENI. After removal of 4 bases from V and 7 bases from J, the junction contained 11 bases not matched to a gene. This CDR3 is CASSQSRDRGDSGYTF. The CDR3 DNA sequence: TGTGCCAGCTCACAATCCCGGGACAGGGGGGATAGTGGCTACACCTTC.

This clone occurred once. This chain uses TRBV27 with TRBJ1-1; 9 nucleotides match TRBD1. The CDR3 sequence is 15 residues long. V was clipped by 5 bases and J by 8 bases; unmatched bases: 12. Germline assignment: CDR1 MNHEY and CDR2 SMNVEV (reference sequence). CDR3 residues: CASSPSWGTGTEAFF. The DNA of the CDR3 is TGTGCCAGCAGTCCCTCCTGGGGGACAGGGACCGAAGCTTTCTTT.

The chain couples TRBV18 to TRBJ2-7; weak D call: TRBD2 (5 bases). The V end lost 1 base, the J end lost 5 bases, and 12 bases lay between the germline ends. CDR3 length: 14 residues. Germline CDR1 reads KGHSH; CDR2 reads LQKENI. CDR3 DNA: TGTGCCAGCTCACCACTGGAGGTCTCAAACGAGCAGTACTTC. Translated: CASSPLEVSNEQYF.

The chain uses TRBV27 and TRBJ2-1, with D possibly TRBD2 on 6 matching bases. This CDR3 has 16 amino acids. The V end lost 4 bases, the J end lost 8 bases, and 21 bases lay between the germline ends. Germline CDR1 and CDR2: MNHEY and SMNVEV (reference sequence). CDR3 in DNA: TGTGCCAGCAGTTCCCGTAGCGGTGCACCCGGCTATGAGCAGTTCTTC. Translated: CASSSRSGAPGYEQFF.

The chain links TRBV13 to TRBJ2-5; tentative D call: TRBD2 (6 bases). This CDR3 contains 12 residues. V dropped 8 bases and J dropped 3 bases, with 10 bases sitting between them. Germline lookup yields CDR1 PRHDT and CDR2 FYEKMQ (reference sequence). The CDR3 here is CASSEGKETQYF. CDR3 nucleotides: TGTGCCAGCTCGGAGGGCAAAGAGACCCAGTACTTC.

This rearrangement joins TRBV4-2 to TRBJ2-2; 10 bases align to TRBD2. This CDR3 has 20 amino acids. Per the germline V gene, CDR1 is LGHNA and CDR2 is YNFKEQ. Trimming cost V 3 bases and J 6 bases; bases outside gene matches: 19. For the CDR3, the DNA is TGTGCCAGCAGCCACGTCATGTCTAGCGGGAGAAGGTGGGGAGCCGGGGAGCTGTTTTTT. It translates to CASSHVMSSGRRWGAGELFF.

The genes are TRBV2 and TRBJ2-4; D might be TRBD1 (6 bases). Per germline, CDR1 SNHLY and CDR2 FYNNEI. The CDR3 covers 14 residues. V was cut by 4 bases and J by 9 bases, with 16 bases left in between. The CDR3 here is CASSVDRSNGIQYF. In DNA, the CDR3 is TGTGCCAGCAGTGTAGACAGGAGTAATGGCATTCAGTACTTC.

The chain joins TRBV28 to TRBJ1-1; tentatively, D is TRBD1 (6 bases). V dropped 5 bases and J dropped 1 base, with 14 bases sitting between them. The CDR3 covers 15 residues. The germline gives CDR1 MDHEN, CDR2 SYDVKM. The CDR3 spells CASSPSTGGNTEAFF. CDR3 sequence (DNA): TGTGCCAGCAGTCCGTCGACAGGAGGGAACACTGAAGCTTTCTTT.